The clone carrying this TCR beta chain was seen just once. Per the authors' pipeline: Amplification of reference gene primers provided the estimated nucleated cell counts. Generated by immunoSEQ multiplex PCR, the TCRdb table keeps only in-frame clones and is missing some. The V and J calls and clone size were taken over from that table, and D and trimming were inferred from the DNA. The data show fewer than 85,000 clones, about 83% seen once. The germline CDR1 and CDR2 sequences are MNHEY and SMNVEV (reference sequence). CDR3 size: 14 residues. The ends were cut back, 6 bases at V and 5 bases at J, with 16 bases in the middle. These data are taken from a study of blood T cell repertoires in COVID-19. In the study overall: Specimens from acute and convalescent COVID-19 originated in the United States, Italy and Spain. PBMCs, B-cell-depleted T cells, or T cells were the source of the cDNA or gDNA that made up the material.

The chain combines TRBV27 with TRBJ1-1, with D unresolved. The sample comprised peripheral blood. The receptor comes from a woman aged 60 to 75 with acute or convalescent COVID-19. CDR3 amino acids: CASRPYLQETEAFF. The DNA for the CDR3 is TGTGCCAGCAGACCCTACCTGCAGGAAACTGAAGCTTTCTTT.